Below are 6 T cell receptor beta chains sequenced from a single sample in a study of blood T cell repertoires in COVID-19. Here immunoSEQ multiplex PCR was the method, and the copy in TCRdb shows in-frame clones only, minus some. The sample comprises over 90,000 clones, roughly 90% of which are singletons, and over 1.5% rests with the top ten. The material sequenced was peripheral blood. The source of these receptors is a man older than 75 with acute or convalescent COVID-19.

This chain joins TRBV27 and TRBJ2-2; unclear D gene. There are 13 residues in the CDR3. The V gene's germline CDR1 is MNHEY and CDR2 SMNVEV (reference sequence). Trimming cost V 6 bases and J 10 bases, with 15 bases left between them. The CDR3 region is CASRRTPGQELFF. The CDR3 coding sequence is TGTGCCAGCAGACGTACTCCGGGTCAGGAGCTGTTTTTT.

This chain joins TRBV28 and TRBJ2-7; D perhaps matches TRBD1 (6 bases). The CDR3 covers 15 residues. With 1 base removed from V and 0 bases from J, the gap between germline ends came to 10 bases. CDR1 and CDR2 (germline): MDHEN, SYDVKM. The CDR3 loop reads CASSLLRGSSYEQYF. DNA of the CDR3: TGTGCCAGCAGTTTATTAAGGGGGAGCTCCTACGAGCAGTACTTC.

V and J are TRBV5-1 and TRBJ2-5, with 7 bases fitting TRBD1. The CDR3 is 16 amino acids. The trim removed 0 bases at V and 3 bases at J, leaving 8 bases unmatched. Germline V CDR1 and CDR2: SGHRS, YFSETQ. The CDR3 region has the DNA TGCGCCAGCAGCTTGGTCGGGACAGATAAAGAAGAGACCCAGTACTTC. Encoded protein: CASSLVGTDKEETQYF.

The J gene is TRBJ2-2, the V gene TRBV11-3; D remains unclear. The ends were cut back, 3 bases at V and 6 bases at J, with 5 bases in the middle. Looked up from germline, CDR1 is SGHNT and CDR2 is YENEEA. The CDR3 runs 12 residues. Here the CDR3 reads CASSFSAGELFF. Here the CDR3 DNA reads TGTGCCAGCAGCTTTAGTGCCGGGGAGCTGTTTTTT.

In DNA form, the CDR3 reads TGTGCCAGCAGTTACTCGCAGGCCCCCCGTCGATGGGAGCAGTACTTC. The encoded protein is CASSYSQAPRRWEQYF. The chain is built from TRBV6-2 or TRBV6-3 and TRBJ2-7; D gene uncertain. Trimming shortened V by 0 bases and J by 7 bases, and 19 bases separated the two germline ends. The germline gives CDR1 MNHEY, CDR2 SVGEGT. The CDR3 contains 16 residues.

The rearrangement uses TRBV9 and TRBJ2-5; TRBD2 might be the D (7 bases). Germline CDR1 SGDLS, CDR2 YYNGEE. V lost 3 bases, J lost 2 bases, and 26 bases lay in between. The CDR3 is 19 residues long. DNA of the CDR3: TGTGCCAGCAGCGCGTGGGATGGGCGGGGGCAGTGGGTACAAGAGACCCAGTACTTC. Translating gives CASSAWDGRGQWVQETQYF.